A selection of T cell receptor beta chains follows, all from one sample in a study of blood T cell repertoires in COVID-19. Only in-frame clones appear in the TCRdb table, and some are missing; sequencing was by immunoSEQ multiplex PCR. There are approximately 210,000 clones in the sample; roughly 79% occur only once, and approximately 15% lies in the top ten. Material: PBMCs or T cells enriched from blood (not recorded which). These receptors were obtained from a man in his forties or fifties who had recovered from COVID-19. The CDR3 runs from the conserved cysteine through the conserved F or W. The D gene is left open where the match is weak. Only part of the rows carry a size: once, few, many, or a class if the clone is expanded.

clone size	V gene	D gene	J gene	CDR3 DNA	CDR3 protein
once	TRBV3-1/TRBV3-2	TRBD2	TRBJ2-5	TGTGCCAGCAGCCAAAATCCAGCGGGAAGTGAGACCCAGTACTTC	CASSQNPAGSETQYF
-	TRBV29-1	-	TRBJ2-7	TGCAGCGTTGAATTTGAGCGGGCCGAGCAGTACTTC	CSVEFERAEQYF
once	TRBV10-2	TRBD1	TRBJ1-5	TGCGCCAGCAGCTGGACAGGGGGGAATAATCAGCCCCAGCATTTT	CASSWTGGNNQPQHF
-	TRBV6-5	TRBD2	TRBJ2-2	TGTGCCAGCAGTTACACTAGCGGGGGGGTCGCCGGGGAGCTGTTTTTT	CASSYTSGGVAGELFF
-	TRBV7-2	-	TRBJ1-1	TGTGCCACCTCGCGGGGGATCATGAACACTGAAGCTTTCTTT	CATSRGIMNTEAFF
-	TRBV19	TRBD1	TRBJ1-6	TGTGCCAGTAGTAACAGGGGGGTCGGCAATTCACCCCTCCACTTT	CASSNRGVGNSPLHF
many	TRBV4-1	-	TRBJ2-7	TGCGCCAGCAGCCAGCTTTTACTCGGGTTCTTGGGGGGCTCCTACGAGCAGTACTTC	CASSQLLLGFLGGSYEQYF
once	TRBV3-1/TRBV3-2	TRBD1	TRBJ1-6	TGTGCCAGCAGCCTGATACAGGGGAACTATAATTCACCCCTCCACTTT	CASSLIQGNYNSPLHF
-	TRBV18	-	TRBJ2-2	TGTGCCAGCTCACCGACTAGGACGGAGCTGTTTTTT	CASSPTRTELFF
once	TRBV5-1	-	TRBJ2-7	TGCGCCAGCAGCTTGGCTTGGAGTGCCTACGAGCAGTACTTC	CASSLAWSAYEQYF
few	TRBV27	TRBD1	TRBJ1-1	TGTGCCAGCAGTTTCTGGACAGGGGGCACTGAAGCTTTCTTT	CASSFWTGGTEAFF
-	TRBV19	-	TRBJ2-7	TGTGCCAGTAGTATAGCCCTACAGGCGTACCTCTACGAGCAGTACTTC	CASSIALQAYLYEQYF
-	TRBV3-1/TRBV3-2	-	TRBJ1-4	TGTGCCAGCAGCCAAACCAGGGGCGGTTTGGGTGAAAAACTGTTTTTT	CASSQTRGGLGEKLFF
-	TRBV6-2/TRBV6-3	TRBD1	TRBJ1-2	TGTGCCAGCAGTTTCAGGGGGAAGGCAGGCTACACCTTC	CASSFRGKAGYTF
-	TRBV13	-	TRBJ1-2	TGTGCCAGCAGTGAGGATGGAGGGGCATATGGCTACACCTTC	CASSEDGGAYGYTF
few	TRBV28	TRBD2	TRBJ2-4	TGTGCCAGCAGTTCCAACAGCGGGAGGTACTTC	CASSSNSGRYF
once	TRBV21-1	-	TRBJ2-6	TGTGCCAGCAGCACTTTTACAGGGGGCTGGGCCAACGTCCTGACTTTC	CASSTFTGGWANVLTF
-	TRBV7-9	-	TRBJ1-2	TGTGCCAGCAGCTTAGGTGCGAGCAGGTATGAAGGCTACACCTTC	CASSLGASRYEGYTF